The clone carrying this TCR beta chain was found a few times. The time point: after dendritic cell vaccination, including at tumor progression/relapse. This entry comes from a study of glioma-infiltrating T cells after dendritic cell vaccination. The table came from immunoSEQ multiplex PCR; TCRdb's copy has only in-frame clones and leaves some out. This table has more than 95,000 clones, approximately 80% appearing once. Material: blood, obtained after dendritic cell vaccination. The TCR sequence derives from a human donor with glioblastoma.

DNA of the CDR3: TGTGCCAGCTCACTAGGACAGGGGGCCTTGAACACTGAAGCTTTCTTT. Translated: CASSLGQGALNTEAFF. This sequence joins TRBV18 and TRBJ1-1; TRBD1 matches at 11 bases. Germline trimming cut 4 bases from V and 0 bases from J; bases unmatched to any gene: 4. The CDR3 spans 16 residues. The germline CDR1 and CDR2 sequences are KGHSH and LQKENI.